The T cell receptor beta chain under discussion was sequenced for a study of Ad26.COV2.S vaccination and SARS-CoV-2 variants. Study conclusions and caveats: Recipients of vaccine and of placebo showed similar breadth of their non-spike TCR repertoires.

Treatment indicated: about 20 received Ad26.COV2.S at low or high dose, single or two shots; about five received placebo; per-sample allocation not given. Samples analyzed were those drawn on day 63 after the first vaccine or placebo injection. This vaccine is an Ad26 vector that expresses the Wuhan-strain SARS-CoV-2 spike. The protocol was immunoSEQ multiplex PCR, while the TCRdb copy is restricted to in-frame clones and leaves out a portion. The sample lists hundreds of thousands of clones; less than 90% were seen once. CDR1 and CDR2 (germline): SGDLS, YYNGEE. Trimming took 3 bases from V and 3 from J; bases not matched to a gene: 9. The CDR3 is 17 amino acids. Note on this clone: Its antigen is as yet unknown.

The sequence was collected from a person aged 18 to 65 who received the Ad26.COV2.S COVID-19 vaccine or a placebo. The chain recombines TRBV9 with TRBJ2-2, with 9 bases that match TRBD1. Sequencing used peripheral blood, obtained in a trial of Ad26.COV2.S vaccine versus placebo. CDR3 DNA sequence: TGTGCCAGCAGCGCCACCGGGACAGGGCGTGACACCGGGGAGCTGTTTTTT. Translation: CASSATGTGRDTGELFF.